This record covers a single TCR beta chain. Antigen specificity is unknown. The CDR3 extends over 14 amino acids. Between the trimmed V and J ends, which lost 8 bases and 0 bases, there was a span of 11 bases. Germline CDR1 is SNHLY and CDR2 is FYNNEI. This sample is drawn from a study of T cell responses to AZD1222 COVID-19 vaccine. Study as a whole: Timing groups of about 4 and about 12 weeks for second doses were pooled. Notes on the study in general: Clonal diversity may have been underestimated in mostly white British donors.

Assay: immunoSEQ multiplex PCR; the TCRdb copy retains only in-frame clones and omits some. The sample carries tens of thousands of clones, roughly 87% recorded once. The receptor's source is an adult in good health. This specimen consisted of peripheral blood, obtained on day 0 of AZD1222 vaccination. This sequence joins TRBV2 and TRBJ1-3; the D gene is possibly TRBD1 (5 bases). The CDR3 DNA is TGTGCCAGCTGCTCGACAGTCTCTGGAAACACCATATATTTT. Its translation: CASCSTVSGNTIYF.